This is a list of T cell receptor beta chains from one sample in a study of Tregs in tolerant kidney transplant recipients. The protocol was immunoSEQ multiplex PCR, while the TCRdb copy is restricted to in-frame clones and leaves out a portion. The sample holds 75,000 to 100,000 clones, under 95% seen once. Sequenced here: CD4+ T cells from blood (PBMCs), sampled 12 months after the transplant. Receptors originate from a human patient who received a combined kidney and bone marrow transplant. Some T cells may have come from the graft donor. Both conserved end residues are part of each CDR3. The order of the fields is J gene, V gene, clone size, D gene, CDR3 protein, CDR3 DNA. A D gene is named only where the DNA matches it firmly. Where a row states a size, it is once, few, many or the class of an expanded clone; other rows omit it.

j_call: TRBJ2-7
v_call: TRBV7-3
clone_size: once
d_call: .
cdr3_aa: CASSSEGGEQYF
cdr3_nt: TGTGCCAGCAGCTCCGAAGGCGGCGAGCAGTACTTC

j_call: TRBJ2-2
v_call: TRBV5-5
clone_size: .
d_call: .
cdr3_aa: CASSLGTSANTGELFF
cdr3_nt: TGTGCCAGCAGCTTGGGGACATCCGCGAACACCGGGGAGCTGTTTTTT

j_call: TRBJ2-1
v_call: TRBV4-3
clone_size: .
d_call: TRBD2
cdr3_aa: CASSQVAREGNEQFF
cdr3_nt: TGCGCCAGCAGCCAAGTGGCGCGGGAGGGAAATGAGCAGTTCTTC

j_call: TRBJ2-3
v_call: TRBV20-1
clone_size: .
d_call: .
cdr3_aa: CSLTRTDTQYF
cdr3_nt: TGCAGCCTGACTCGCACAGATACGCAGTATTTT

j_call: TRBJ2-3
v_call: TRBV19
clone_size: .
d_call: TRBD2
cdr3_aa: CASSPGGLAGSTDTQYF
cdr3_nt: TGTGCCAGTAGTCCCGGTGGGCTAGCGGGGAGCACAGATACGCAGTATTTT

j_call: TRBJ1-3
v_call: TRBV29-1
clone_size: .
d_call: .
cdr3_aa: CSVVGAGNTIYF
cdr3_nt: TGCAGCGTTGTAGGGGCTGGAAACACCATATATTTT

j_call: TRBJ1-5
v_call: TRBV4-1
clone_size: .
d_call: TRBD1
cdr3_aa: CASSRGQGAYNQPQHF
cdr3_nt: TGCGCCAGCAGCCGCGGGCAGGGGGCTTACAATCAGCCCCAGCATTTT

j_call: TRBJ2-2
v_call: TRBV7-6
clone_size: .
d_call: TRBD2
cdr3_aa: CASSLDPAGGPGELFF
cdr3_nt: TGTGCCAGCAGCTTAGATCCAGCGGGAGGGCCCGGGGAGCTGTTTTTT

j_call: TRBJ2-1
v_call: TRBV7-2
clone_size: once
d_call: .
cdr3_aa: CASSLVGTQQGEQFF
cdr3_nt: TGTGCCAGCAGCTTAGTCGGGACTCAGCAGGGTGAGCAGTTCTTC

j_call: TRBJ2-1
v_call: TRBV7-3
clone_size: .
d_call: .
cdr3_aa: CASSLAGSSYNEQFF
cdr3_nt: TGTGCCAGCAGCTTAGCGGGGAGCTCCTACAATGAGCAGTTCTTC

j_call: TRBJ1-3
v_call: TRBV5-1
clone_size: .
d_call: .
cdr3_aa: CASSPTSSGNTIYF
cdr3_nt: TGCGCCAGCAGCCCAACAAGCTCTGGAAACACCATATATTTT

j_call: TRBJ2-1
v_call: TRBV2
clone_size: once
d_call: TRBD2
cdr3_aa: CASSGASGRALGEQFF
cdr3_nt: TGTGCCAGCAGTGGTGCTAGCGGGAGGGCCTTAGGTGAGCAGTTCTTC

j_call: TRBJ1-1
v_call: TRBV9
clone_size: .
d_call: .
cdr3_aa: CASSVVGGVTEAFF
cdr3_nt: TGTGCCAGCAGCGTAGTTGGAGGGGTCACTGAAGCTTTCTTT

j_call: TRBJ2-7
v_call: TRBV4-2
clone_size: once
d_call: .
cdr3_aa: CASSQDGRGPPYEQYF
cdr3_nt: TGTGCCAGCAGCCAAGATGGGCGGGGGCCCCCCTACGAGCAGTACTTC

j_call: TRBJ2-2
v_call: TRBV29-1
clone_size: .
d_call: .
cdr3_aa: CSVVQTRGTGELFF
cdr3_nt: TGCAGCGTTGTACAGACCCGAGGGACCGGGGAGCTGTTTTTT

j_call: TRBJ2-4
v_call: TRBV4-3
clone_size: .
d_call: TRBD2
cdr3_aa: CASSQDERGVTKNIQYF
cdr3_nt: TGCGCCAGCAGCCAAGATGAGCGGGGGGTAACCAAAAACATTCAGTACTTC

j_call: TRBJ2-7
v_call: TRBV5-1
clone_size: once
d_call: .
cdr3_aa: CASSLLGVTSYEQYF
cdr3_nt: TGCGCCAGCAGCTTGTTAGGGGTGACCTCCTACGAGCAGTACTTC

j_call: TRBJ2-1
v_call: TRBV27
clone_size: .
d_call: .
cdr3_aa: CASSFESVPYNEQFF
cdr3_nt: TGTGCCAGCAGTTTTGAGTCGGTCCCCTACAATGAGCAGTTCTTC

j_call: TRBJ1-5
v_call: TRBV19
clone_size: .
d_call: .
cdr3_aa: CASSIGAAYSNQPQHF
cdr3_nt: TGTGCCAGTAGTATAGGGGCAGCTTATAGCAATCAGCCCCAGCATTTT

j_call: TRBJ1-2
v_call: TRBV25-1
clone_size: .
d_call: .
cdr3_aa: CASSADSLNYGYTF
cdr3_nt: TGTGCCAGCAGTGCAGACAGCTTAAACTATGGCTACACCTTC

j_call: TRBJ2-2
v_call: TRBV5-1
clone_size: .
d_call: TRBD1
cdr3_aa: CASSPGQANTGELFF
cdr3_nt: TGCGCCAGCAGCCCGGGACAGGCGAACACCGGGGAGCTGTTTTTT

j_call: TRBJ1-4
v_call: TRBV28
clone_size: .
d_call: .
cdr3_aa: CASRLAGTGAEKLFF
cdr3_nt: TGTGCCAGCAGGCTAGCCGGGACTGGCGCAGAAAAACTGTTTTTT

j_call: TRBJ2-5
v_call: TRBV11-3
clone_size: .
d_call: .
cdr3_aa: CASSLDRGLETQYF
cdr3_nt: TGTGCCAGCAGCTTAGATCGGGGACTAGAGACCCAGTACTTC

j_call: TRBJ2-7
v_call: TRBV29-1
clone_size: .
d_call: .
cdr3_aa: CSVVQVYEQYF
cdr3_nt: TGCAGCGTGGTCCAGGTCTACGAGCAGTACTTC

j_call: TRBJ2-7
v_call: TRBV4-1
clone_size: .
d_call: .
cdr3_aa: CASSHARGGTYEQYF
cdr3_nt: TGCGCCAGCAGCCACGCCAGAGGGGGAACCTACGAGCAGTACTTC

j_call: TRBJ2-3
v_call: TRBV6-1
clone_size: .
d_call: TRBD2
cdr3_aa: CASSEVVGGFTDTQYF
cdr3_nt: TGTGCCAGCAGTGAAGTAGTCGGGGGGTTCACAGATACGCAGTATTTT

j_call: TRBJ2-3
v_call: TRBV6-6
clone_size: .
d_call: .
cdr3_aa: CASAPKHFLTQYF
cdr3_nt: TGTGCCAGCGCACCTAAGCACTTTCTGACGCAGTATTTT

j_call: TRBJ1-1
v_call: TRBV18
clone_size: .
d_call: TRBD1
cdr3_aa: CASSPSRDRHDTEAFF
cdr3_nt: TGTGCCAGCTCACCCAGCCGGGACAGGCACGACACTGAAGCTTTCTTT

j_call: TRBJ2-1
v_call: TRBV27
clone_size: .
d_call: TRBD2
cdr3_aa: CATLWTSGNNEQFF
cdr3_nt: TGTGCCACCCTCTGGACTAGCGGGAACAATGAGCAGTTCTTC

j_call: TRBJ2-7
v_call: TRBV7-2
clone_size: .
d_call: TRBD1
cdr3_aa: CASALHRGRAGFYEQYF
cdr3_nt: TGTGCCAGCGCCCTTCACAGGGGGCGCGCGGGTTTTTACGAGCAGTACTTC

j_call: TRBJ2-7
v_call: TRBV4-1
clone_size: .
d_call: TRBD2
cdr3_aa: CASSQTPGTSHYEQYF
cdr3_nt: TGCGCCAGCAGCCAAACCCCCGGGACTAGCCACTACGAGCAGTACTTC

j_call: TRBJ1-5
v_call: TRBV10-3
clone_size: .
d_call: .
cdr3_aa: CAISDFGRVRQPQHF
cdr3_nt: TGTGCCATCAGTGATTTCGGCAGGGTAAGACAGCCCCAGCATTTT

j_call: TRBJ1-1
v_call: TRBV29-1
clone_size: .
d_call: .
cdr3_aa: CSVKRDARTEAFF
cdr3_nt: TGCAGCGTTAAAAGAGACGCTAGGACTGAAGCTTTCTTT

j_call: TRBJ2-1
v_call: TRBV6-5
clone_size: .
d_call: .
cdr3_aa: CASSYGGYNEQFF
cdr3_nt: TGTGCCAGCAGTTACGGCGGGTACAATGAGCAGTTCTTC

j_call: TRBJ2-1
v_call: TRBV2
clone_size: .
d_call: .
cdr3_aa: CASSEALSSALLNEQFF
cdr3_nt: TGTGCCAGCAGTGAAGCGCTCTCTAGCGCTCTCCTTAATGAGCAGTTCTTC

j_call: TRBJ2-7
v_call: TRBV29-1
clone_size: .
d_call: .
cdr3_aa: CSVVSSSYEQYF
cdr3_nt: TGCAGCGTTGTTAGCTCCTCCTACGAGCAGTACTTC

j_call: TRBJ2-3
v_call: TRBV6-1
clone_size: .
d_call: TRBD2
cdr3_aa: CASRLLAANTDTQYF
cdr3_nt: TGTGCCAGCAGATTACTAGCGGCCAACACAGATACGCAGTATTTT